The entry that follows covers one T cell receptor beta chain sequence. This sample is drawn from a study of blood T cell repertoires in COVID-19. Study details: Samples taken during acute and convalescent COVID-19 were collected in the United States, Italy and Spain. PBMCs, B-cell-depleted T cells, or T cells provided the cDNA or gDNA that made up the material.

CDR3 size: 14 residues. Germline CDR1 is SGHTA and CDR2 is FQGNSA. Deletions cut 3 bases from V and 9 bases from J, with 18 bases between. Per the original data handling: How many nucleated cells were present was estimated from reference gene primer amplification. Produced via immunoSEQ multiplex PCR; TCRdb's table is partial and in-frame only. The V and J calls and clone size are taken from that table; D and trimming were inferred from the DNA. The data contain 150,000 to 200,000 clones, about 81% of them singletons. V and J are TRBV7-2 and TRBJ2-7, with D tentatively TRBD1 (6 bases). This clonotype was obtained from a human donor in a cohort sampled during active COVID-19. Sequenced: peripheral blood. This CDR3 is CASSFSQGTRGQYF. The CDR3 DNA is TGTGCCAGCAGCTTTTCACAGGGAACACGCGGGCAGTACTTC.